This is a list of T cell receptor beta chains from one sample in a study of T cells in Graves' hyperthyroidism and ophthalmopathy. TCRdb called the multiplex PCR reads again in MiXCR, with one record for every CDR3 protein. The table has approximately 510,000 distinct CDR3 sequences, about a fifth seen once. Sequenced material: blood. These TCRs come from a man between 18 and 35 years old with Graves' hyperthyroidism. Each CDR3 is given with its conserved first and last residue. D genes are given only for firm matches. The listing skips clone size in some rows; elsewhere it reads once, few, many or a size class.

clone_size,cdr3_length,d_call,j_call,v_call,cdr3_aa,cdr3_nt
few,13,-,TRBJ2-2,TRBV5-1,CASSSDNAGELFF,TGCGCCAGCAGCTCCGACAATGCCGGGGAGCTGTTTTTT
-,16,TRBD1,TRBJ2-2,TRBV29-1,CSVAGGTGEFIGELFF,TGCAGCGTTGCTGGGGGGACAGGGGAATTCATCGGGGAGCTGTTTTTT
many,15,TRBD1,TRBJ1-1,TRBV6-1,CASRDTGGINTEAFF,TGTGCCAGCAGGGACACAGGGGGGATAAACACTGAAGCTTTCTTT
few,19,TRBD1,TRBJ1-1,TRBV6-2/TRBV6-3,CASSTPLGTGLDLNTEAFF,TGTGCCAGCAGTACCCCCTTAGGGACAGGGCTTGATCTGAACACTGAAGCTTTCTTT
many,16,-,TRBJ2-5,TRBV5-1,CASSKGPRAGAETQYF,TGCGCCAGCAGCAAGGGCCCGAGAGCTGGGGCAGAGACCCAGTACTTC
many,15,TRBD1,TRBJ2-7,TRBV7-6,CASSSLGQGTYEQYF,TGTGCCAGCAGCTCTTTAGGACAGGGCACCTACGAGCAGTACTTC
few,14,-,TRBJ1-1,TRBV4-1,CASSQGWMNTEAFF,TGCGCCAGCAGCCAAGGATGGATGAACACTGAAGCTTTCTTT
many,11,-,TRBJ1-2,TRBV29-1,CSVEDPHGYTF,TGCAGCGTTGAGGACCCCCATGGCTACACCTTC
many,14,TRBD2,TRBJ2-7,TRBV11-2,CASSEVAGGTEQYF,TGTGCCAGCAGTGAGGTGGCGGGGGGGACCGAGCAGTACTTC
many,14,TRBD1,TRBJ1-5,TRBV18,CASSGQGGLQPQHF,TGTGCCAGTTCCGGACAGGGAGGCTTGCAGCCCCAGCATTTT
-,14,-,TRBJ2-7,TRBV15,CATSRTGHRYEQYF,TGTGCCACCAGCCGTACAGGTCACCGCTACGAGCAGTACTTC
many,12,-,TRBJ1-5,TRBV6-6,CASSSGNQPQHF,TGTGCCAGCAGTTCCGGCAATCAGCCCCAGCATTTT
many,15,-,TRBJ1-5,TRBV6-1,CASSEAGGPDQPQHF,TGTGCCAGCAGTGAAGCAGGGGGGCCGGATCAGCCCCAGCATTTT
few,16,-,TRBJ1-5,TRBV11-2,CASSRTPGTGNQPQHF,TGTGCCAGCAGTAGGACCCCTGGCACCGGCAATCAGCCCCAGCATTTT
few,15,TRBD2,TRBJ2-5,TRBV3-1,CASNLAGGPGETQYF,TGTGCCAGCAACCTAGCGGGGGGGCCGGGGGAGACCCAGTACTTC
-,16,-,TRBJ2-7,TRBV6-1,CASNHAVGTGPYEQYF,TGTGCCAGCAACCACGCCGTAGGGACGGGGCCCTACGAGCAGTACTTC
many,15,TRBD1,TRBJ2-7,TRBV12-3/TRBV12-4,CASTKQGGLPYEQYF,TGTGCCAGCACGAAACAGGGGGGACTGCCGTACGAGCAGTACTTC
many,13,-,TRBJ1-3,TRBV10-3,CAIRNLSGNTIYF,TGTGCCATCAGAAACCTCTCTGGAAACACCATATATTTT